This passage covers 4 T cell receptor beta chains from one sample sequenced in a study of TIL therapy for anti-PD-1-resistant metastatic lung cancer. The time point here: pre-treatment sample, taken before nivolumab and TIL therapy. The libraries were made with immunoSEQ v3. Using immunoSEQ multiplex PCR, the repertoire was profiled, and TCRdb retains in-frame clones only, with some absent. The repertoire holds around 55,000 clones, with more than 80% as singletons. The input for sequencing was blood, taken at baseline. Every receptor here comes from a person between 25 and 79 years old with non-small cell lung cancer.

This clone was detected a few times. This chain links TRBV4-3 with TRBJ2-7; 7 nucleotides agree with TRBD2. Trimming at V came to 1 base and at J to 3 bases, leaving 9 bases not matched to a gene. This CDR3 region has 16 residues. Germline loops: CDR1 LGHNA, CDR2 YSLEER. This chain's CDR3 is CASSQGLGGKSYEQYF. CDR3 nucleotide sequence: TGCGCCAGCAGCCAAGGTCTGGGGGGGAAAAGCTACGAGCAGTACTTC.

The V call is TRBV27, the J call TRBJ2-3; maybe TRBD1 (6 bases). This CDR3 has 14 residues. The germline CDR1 and CDR2 sequences are MNHEY and SMNVEV (reference sequence). Between the trimmed V and J ends, which lost 7 bases and 3 bases, there was a span of 14 bases. CDR3 nucleotide sequence: TGTGCCAGCAAAAGGGGGTTGAGGACAGATACGCAGTATTTT. Translated: CASKRGLRTDTQYF.

This clone was seen only a few times. Here the CDR3 reads CASSPEGLDTGELFF. The CDR3 DNA reads TGTGCCAGCAGCCCCGAGGGGTTGGACACCGGGGAGCTGTTTTTT. The chain carries TRBV7-9 and TRBJ2-2; TRBD1 or TRBD2 may be the D gene (5 bases each). This CDR3 region has 15 residues. V lost 5 bases and J 3 bases, leaving 13 bases between the germline ends. Germline V gene sequence: CDR1 SEHNR, CDR2 FQNEAQ (reference sequence).

V is TRBV6-5 and J is TRBJ2-1; maybe TRBD1 (6 bases). The CDR3 is made up of 14 amino acids. Germline loops: CDR1 MNHEY, CDR2 SVGAGI. Trimming cost V 8 bases and J 8 bases, with 19 bases left between them. The CDR3 region has the DNA TGTGCCAGCGCCCCGGGACGCAGGGGAGATGAGCAGTTCTTC. Translation: CASAPGRRGDEQFF.